This is a list of T cell receptor beta chains from one sample in a study of T cells in Graves' hyperthyroidism and ophthalmopathy. TCRdb independently ran MiXCR on the multiplex PCR reads; one entry per CDR3 protein. The sample lists hundreds of thousands of distinct CDR3 sequences; approximately 25% were seen once. Specimen: blood. The receptors come from a woman aged 25 to 39 with Graves' ophthalmopathy. Both conserved end residues are part of each CDR3. The D gene is left open where the match is weak. Rows give clone size only sometimes, using once, few, many, or a class for an expanded clone.

CDR3 DNA	CDR3 protein	D gene	V gene	clone size	J gene
TGTGCCAGCAGTTTCCAGGGTCTAGCCAAAAACATTCAGTACTTC	CASSFQGLAKNIQYF	-	TRBV12-3/TRBV12-4	few	TRBJ2-4
TGCGCCAGCAGCCCCAGGTACAACACTGAAGCTTTCTTT	CASSPRYNTEAFF	-	TRBV4-1	many	TRBJ1-1
TGTGCCAGCAGCTTCACAGGGGGTACATCACAGCCCCAGCATTTT	CASSFTGGTSQPQHF	TRBD1	TRBV7-2	few	TRBJ1-5
TGTGCCAGCGGGGCTTTTGGGACAGGGTCCTACGAGCAGTACTTC	CASGAFGTGSYEQYF	TRBD1	TRBV12-3/TRBV12-4	many	TRBJ2-7
TGCAGTGCTAGAGAAACGGACAGGGCCCGCACCGGGGAGCTGTTTTTT	CSARETDRARTGELFF	TRBD1	TRBV20-1	-	TRBJ2-2
TGTGCCTGGAGATCACAGACAGGGGGGTATGGCTACACCTTC	CAWRSQTGGYGYTF	TRBD1	TRBV30	-	TRBJ1-2
TGTGCCAGCAGCTTACGCAGGGGGCTGCTCGAGCAGTACTTC	CASSLRRGLLEQYF	TRBD1	TRBV7-2	many	TRBJ2-7
TGTGCCAGCAGCCTACAGGGGCCCGCGAACACCGGGGAGCTGTTTTTT	CASSLQGPANTGELFF	TRBD1	TRBV6-2/TRBV6-3	many	TRBJ2-2
TGTGCCAGCAGCTTCGCGGCCAGCGAGCAGTACTTC	CASSFAASEQYF	-	TRBV7-2	few	TRBJ2-7
TGTGCCAGCAGTTTCATGTCGGGGATTGAAGCTTTCTTT	CASSFMSGIEAFF	-	TRBV12-3/TRBV12-4	-	TRBJ1-1
TGCGCCAGCAGGGGGCGGACCGTTCTCCGGGAGACCCAGTACTTC	CASRGRTVLRETQYF	-	TRBV10-1	few	TRBJ2-5
TGCAGCGTTCCCCGGCAAGAGACCCAGTACTTC	CSVPRQETQYF	-	TRBV29-1	many	TRBJ2-5
TGTGCCAGCAGCTACGGGACAGCAAACTCTGGAAACACCATATATTTT	CASSYGTANSGNTIYF	TRBD1	TRBV11-2	-	TRBJ1-3
TGTGCCAGCTCTCGCTCTGGAAACACCATATATTTT	CASSRSGNTIYF	-	TRBV2	many	TRBJ1-3
TGTGCCAGCAGTGATATTTTAGGGAATCAGCCCCAGCATTTT	CASSDILGNQPQHF	-	TRBV2	-	TRBJ1-5
TGCAGTGCTAAACGGACGGAGCCCTACGAGCAGTACTTC	CSAKRTEPYEQYF	-	TRBV20-1	many	TRBJ2-7
TGTGCCAGCGTCCGAGAGACCCAGTACTTC	CASVRETQYF	-	TRBV6-1	-	TRBJ2-5
TGTGCCAGCAGTGACCCCTTGGGGACAAATTATGGCTACACCTTC	CASSDPLGTNYGYTF	-	TRBV6-2/TRBV6-3	many	TRBJ1-2
TGTGCCAGCAGTTACAGCGAAGTCGTGGCCTACGAGCAGTACTTC	CASSYSEVVAYEQYF	-	TRBV6-5	-	TRBJ2-7
TGTGCCGGCAGTTACGCGGGGGTGACTTACGAGCAGTACTTC	CAGSYAGVTYEQYF	TRBD2	TRBV6-2/TRBV6-3	few	TRBJ2-7
TGCAGCGTCCAGGTGTTCTATGGCTACACCTTC	CSVQVFYGYTF	-	TRBV29-1	many	TRBJ1-2
TGTGCCAGCAATCTAGACCCGGGACAGGGGGTGGGGGAGCAGTACTTC	CASNLDPGQGVGEQYF	TRBD1	TRBV28	many	TRBJ2-7
TGTGCCAGCAGTGAGACCGGGAGCTGGAACACTGAAGCTTTCTTT	CASSETGSWNTEAFF	-	TRBV6-1	-	TRBJ1-1
TGTGCCAGCAGTTTTCTCCCGGACAGGGTGACTTTCTTT	CASSFLPDRVTFF	TRBD1	TRBV27	-	TRBJ1-1
TGTGCCAGCAGCTTACAGTGGACTGAAGCTTTCTTT	CASSLQWTEAFF	-	TRBV5-6	many	TRBJ1-1
TGTGCCAGCAGTTTACTTCATTATGGCGCTGAAGCTTTCTTT	CASSLLHYGAEAFF	-	TRBV12-3/TRBV12-4	few	TRBJ1-1
TGTGCCAGCAGCTTAGGGGTAGGGGCGAGCAATCAGCCCCAGCATTTT	CASSLGVGASNQPQHF	-	TRBV7-6	few	TRBJ1-5
TGTGCCAGCAGCTTTTCCGGGACAGCCTTTCAACCCTATGGCTACACCTTC	CASSFSGTAFQPYGYTF	TRBD1	TRBV7-2	many	TRBJ1-2
TGTGCCAGCAGCCAGGTAGCGGGGTTGACAGATACGCAGTATTTT	CASSQVAGLTDTQYF	TRBD2	TRBV4-2	-	TRBJ2-3